This TCR beta chain was captured in a study of read filtering for tumor transcriptome and immune sequencing. Whole-study context: Revised staging placed 8 or 9 patients in R-ISS I, 15 to 20 in II, more than 5 in III. IR-seq gave about 4.05 to 11 million TCR reads per sample; RNA-seq gave roughly 80 to 1,300.

Molecular barcoded adaptors covering alpha/delta and beta/gamma chains were used on about 0.4 ug RNA. TCRdb redid the calling of the reads with MiXCR, one entry per CDR3 protein. The table includes about 48,000 distinct CDR3 sequences, roughly 20% detected once. The germline V gene has CDR1 SQVTM and CDR2 ANQGSEA. The CDR3 spans 12 residues. J was trimmed by 3 bases and V by 7 bases; bases with no gene match: 5. This clonotype was counted at least ten times. The sample was a population of CD138-negative cells sorted from bone marrow. This TCR was sampled from a donor at least 40 years old with multiple myeloma. The chain links TRBV29-1 to TRBJ1-1, with TRBD1 identical over 7 bases. CDR3 nucleotides: TGCAGCGCCCAGCAGGGGGACACTGAAGCTTTCTTT. Its translation: CSAQQGDTEAFF.